Below, one T cell receptor (beta chain) is given with its context. Different DNA sequences within this sample yield the same CDR3. Sequencing was designed to attain a depth spanning 1 in 200,000 to 1 in 1 million T cells. The method was immunoSEQ multiplex PCR; TCRdb's version includes in-frame clones alone and lacks a portion of them. The repertoire holds about 120,000 clones, with 58% as singletons. These data come from a study of cytotoxic CD8 clonotypes in ibrutinib-treated CLL. The receptor comes from a human donor with chronic lymphocytic leukemia. Sequencing used PBMCs, obtained after 24 months of ibrutinib treatment.

The CDR3 DNA is TGTGCCAGCAGTCCCAGGGGAGATTCACCCCTCCACTTT. Its translation: CASSPRGDSPLHF. The V call is TRBV6-5, the J call TRBJ1-6; tentative D call: TRBD1 (6 bases). This CDR3 is 13 amino acids long. Germline assignment: CDR1 MNHEY and CDR2 SVGAGI. The germline V and J ends were trimmed by 5 bases and 8 bases, with 10 bases remaining between them.